A single sample is the source of the 14 T cell receptor beta chains below, sequenced in a study of vaccination and CD4 T cells after COVID-19. Each CDR3 protein gets one entry after TCRdb re-called the PCR reads with MiXCR. The sample includes some 14,000 distinct CDR3 sequences, over 65% of them seen just once. This specimen was CD4+ T cells from blood, taken after SARS-CoV-2 vaccination. The receptors come from a human donor who had recovered from COVID-19.

The V and J genes are TRBV7-2 and TRBJ1-5; D remains ambiguous. The CDR3 length is 12 residues. The V end lost 1 base, the J end lost 5 bases, and 3 bases lay between the germline ends. The germline V gene has CDR1 SGHTA and CDR2 FQGNSA. CDR3 in DNA: TGTGCCAGCAGCTTAGATTATCAGCCCCAGCATTTT. Translating gives CASSLDYQPQHF.

The chain couples TRBV10-3 to TRBJ2-3; the D is unclear. Germline assignment: CDR1 ENHRY and CDR2 SYGVKD. The CDR3 has 14 amino acids. Trimming stripped 3 bases from V and 2 bases from J, with 9 bases between. The CDR3, as DNA: TGTGCCATCAGTGACGTTCCATCCACAGATACGCAGTATTTT. It encodes CAISDVPSTDTQYF.

J is TRBJ2-7 and V is TRBV19; no reliable D call. Trimming left V 10 bases short and J 2 bases short, with 18 bases between. Germline V CDR1 and CDR2: LNHDA, SQIVND (reference sequence). This CDR3 has 14 residues. This chain's CDR3 is CATKEFEAPYEQYF. The CDR3 DNA sequence: TGTGCCACTAAGGAGTTCGAGGCCCCCTACGAGCAGTACTTC.

This clonotype turned up a few times. The chain is built from TRBV19 and TRBJ2-6; D may be TRBD2 (5 bases). V was cut by 3 bases and J by 2 bases, with 8 bases left in between. The CDR3 runs 15 residues. The germline V gene has CDR1 LNHDA and CDR2 SQIVND (reference sequence). The CDR3 DNA follows: TGTGCCAGTAGTATTCAGAGGGCTGGGGCCAACGTCCTGACTTTC. It encodes CASSIQRAGANVLTF.

The chain links TRBV6-1 to TRBJ1-5; D not certain. The germline V gene encodes CDR1 MNHNS and CDR2 SASEGT. The V and J ends lost 6 bases and 0 bases respectively, with 9 bases between them. The CDR3 runs to 14 residues. The CDR3 nucleotides read TGTGCCAGCAGCGACACCTTTAGCAATCAGCCCCAGCATTTT. Its translation is CASSDTFSNQPQHF.

This clonotype was seen a handful of times. The gene calls are TRBV19 and TRBJ1-5; possible D gene TRBD1, 5 bases. CDR1 is LNHDA and CDR2 is SQIVND in the germline V gene (reference sequence). The germline V and J ends were trimmed by 5 bases and 3 bases, with 17 bases remaining between them. The CDR3 consists of 16 residues. The DNA of the CDR3 is TGTGCCAGTAGTTCCACGGGGCAGGGCGTCAATCAGCCCCAGCATTTT. Its protein product is CASSSTGQGVNQPQHF.

The CDR3 spells CASSLAGGETQYF. The CDR3, as DNA: TGTGCCAGCAGCCTAGCGGGGGGAGAGACCCAGTACTTC. V is TRBV7-3 and J is TRBJ2-5; TRBD2 aligns across 11 bases. Trimming removed 5 bases from V and 4 bases from J; junction bases left unmatched: 0. The CDR3 contains 13 residues. Per the germline V gene, CDR1 is SGHTA and CDR2 is FQGTGA. The full variable domain, its missing parts supplied by reference TRBV7-3 and TRBJ2-5, is GAGVSQTPSNKVTEKGKYVELRCDPISGHTALYWYRQSLGQGPEFLIYFQGTGAADDSGLPNDRFFAVRPEGSVSTLKIQRTERGDSAVYLCASSLAGGETQYFGPGTRLLVL.

The genes are TRBV15 and TRBJ2-4, with 7 bases that match TRBD1. The CDR3 runs to 20 residues. Germline lookup yields CDR1 LNHNV and CDR2 YYDKDF (reference sequence). Germline trimming cut 0 bases from V and 1 base from J; bases unmatched to any gene: 15. In DNA form, the CDR3 reads TGTGCCACCAGCAGAGAGGGGTCGACGGACAGGTTGACGGCCAAAAACATTCAGTACTTC. Translated: CATSREGSTDRLTAKNIQYF. The complete variable domain, with remaining parts taken from reference TRBV15 and TRBJ2-4, reads DAMVIQNPRYQVTQFGKPVTLSCSQTLNHNVMYWYQQKSSQAPKLLFHYYDKDFNNEADTPDNFQSRRPNTSFCFLDIRSPGLGDTAMYLCATSREGSTDRLTAKNIQYFGAGTRLSVL.

This clonotype was detected only a few times. CDR3 sequence reads: CASSLGLTGELFF. The CDR3 DNA reads as TGTGCCAGCAGTTTAGGTCTCACCGGGGAGCTGTTTTTT. The V call is TRBV27, the J call TRBJ2-2; D unresolved. The CDR3 spans 13 residues. The ends were cut back, 2 bases at V and 4 bases at J, with 5 bases in the middle. CDR1 and CDR2 from the germline V gene are MNHEY and SMNVEV (reference sequence).

This chain joins TRBV6-2 or TRBV6-3 and TRBJ2-5; D is unclear. In germline, CDR1 is MNHEY, CDR2 SVGEGT. The V end was cut by 6 bases, the J end by 5 bases, with 16 bases between. This CDR3 comprises 14 residues. In nucleotides, the CDR3 is TGTGCCAGCAGCCCTCTAGTTACCGGGGAGACCCAGTACTTC. It specifies CASSPLVTGETQYF.

This chain joins TRBV10-3 and TRBJ2-5, with D perhaps being TRBD1 or TRBD2 (6 bases each). Germline-derived CDR1 and CDR2 are ENHRY and SYGVKD. The CDR3 contains 17 residues. With 0 bases removed from V and 10 bases from J, the gap between germline ends came to 24 bases. The CDR3 here is CAISESLVGSQQGGQYF. The CDR3 DNA reads as TGTGCCATCAGTGAGTCTTTAGTCGGGAGCCAACAGGGTGGCCAGTACTTC.

In DNA form, the CDR3 reads TGTGCCTGGAATGCAGGGGGCCGAAATCAGCCCCAGCATTTT. Translated, it gives CAWNAGGRNQPQHF. The chain has TRBV30 and TRBJ1-5; 8 bases map to TRBD1. Germline CDR1 GTSNPN, CDR2 SVGIG (reference sequence). The CDR3 has 14 residues. Unmatched junction bases numbered 6, after V lost 4 bases and J lost 4 bases.

The CDR3 loop reads CASSLYEGVGAPYEQYF. CDR3 sequence (DNA): TGTGCCAGCAGTTTGTATGAGGGGGTGGGGGCCCCTTACGAGCAGTACTTC. The chain employs TRBV27 and TRBJ2-7, with a tentative D call TRBD1 (6 bases). The CDR3 covers 17 residues. V was shortened by 3 bases and J by 4 bases, with 22 bases between the two germline ends. In germline, CDR1 is MNHEY, CDR2 SMNVEV (reference sequence).

J is TRBJ2-3 and V is TRBV5-1, with TRBD2 matching over 12 bases. The CDR3 extends over 17 amino acids. Germline V gene sequence: CDR1 SGHRS, CDR2 YFSETQ. V gave up 5 bases and J gave up 3 bases; unmatched junction bases: 10. The CDR3 coding sequence is TGCGCCAGCAGTCCCGCCACCACTAGCGGGAGGACAGATACGCAGTATTTT. This sequence encodes CASSPATTSGRTDTQYF.